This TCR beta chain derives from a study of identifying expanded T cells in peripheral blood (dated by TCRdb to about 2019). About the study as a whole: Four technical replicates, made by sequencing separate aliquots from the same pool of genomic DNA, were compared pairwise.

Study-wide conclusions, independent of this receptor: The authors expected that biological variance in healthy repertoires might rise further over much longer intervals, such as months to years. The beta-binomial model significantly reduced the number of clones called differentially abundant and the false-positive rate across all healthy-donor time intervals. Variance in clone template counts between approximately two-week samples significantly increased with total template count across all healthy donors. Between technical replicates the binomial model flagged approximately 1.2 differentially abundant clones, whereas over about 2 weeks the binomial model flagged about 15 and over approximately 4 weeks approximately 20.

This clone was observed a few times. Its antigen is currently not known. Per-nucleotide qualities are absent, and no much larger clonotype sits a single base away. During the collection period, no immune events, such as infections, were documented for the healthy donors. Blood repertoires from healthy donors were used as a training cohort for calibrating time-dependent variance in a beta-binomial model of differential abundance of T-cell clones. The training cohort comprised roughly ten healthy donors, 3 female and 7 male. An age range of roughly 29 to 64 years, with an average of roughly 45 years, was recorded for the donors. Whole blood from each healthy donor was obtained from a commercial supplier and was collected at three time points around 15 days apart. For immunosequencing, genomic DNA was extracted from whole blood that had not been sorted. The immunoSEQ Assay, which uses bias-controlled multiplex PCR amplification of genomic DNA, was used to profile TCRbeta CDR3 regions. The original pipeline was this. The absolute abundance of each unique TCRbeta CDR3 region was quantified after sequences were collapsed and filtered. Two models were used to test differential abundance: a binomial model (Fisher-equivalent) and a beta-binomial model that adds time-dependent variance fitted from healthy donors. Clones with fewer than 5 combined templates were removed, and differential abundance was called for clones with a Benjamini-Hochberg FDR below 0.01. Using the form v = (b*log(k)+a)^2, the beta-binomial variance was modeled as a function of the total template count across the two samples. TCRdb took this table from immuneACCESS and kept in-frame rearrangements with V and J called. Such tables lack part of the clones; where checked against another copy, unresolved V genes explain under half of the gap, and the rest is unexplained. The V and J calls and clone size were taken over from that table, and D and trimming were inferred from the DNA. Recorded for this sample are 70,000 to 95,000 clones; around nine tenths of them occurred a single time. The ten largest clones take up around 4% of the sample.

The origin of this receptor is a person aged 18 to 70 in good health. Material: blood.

The sequence in DNA is TGCGCCAGTACAGAACTCTCTGGGGCCAACGTCCTGACTTTC. This gives the protein CASTELSGANVLTF. The V and J genes are TRBV5-1 and TRBJ2-6; no D gene call is confident. Trimming costs V 8 bases and J 0 bases, and their ends lie 9 bases apart. CDR1 and CDR2 were assigned from the germline V gene as SGHRS and YFSETQ. The CDR3 runs 14 residues from the cysteine to the phenylalanine. Just CDR3 DNA is preserved here, 42 bases in frame from base 1. The full variable domain, with segments outside the CDR3 supplied by the reference TRBV5-1 and TRBJ2-6 proteins, appears as KAGVTQTPRYLIKTRGQQVTLSCSPISGHRSVSWYQQTPGQGLQFLFEYFSETQRNKGNFPGRFSGRQFSNSRSEMNVSTLELGDSALYLCASTELSGANVLTFGAGSRLTVL.